Presented here are 12 T cell receptor beta chains from one specimen sequenced in a study of cytomegalovirus exposure and HLA in healthy donors. The PCR was carried out with 60 Vbeta primers and 13 Jbeta primers. The data were produced by immunoSEQ multiplex PCR, yet TCRdb's version contains in-frame clones alone and is incomplete. Here the sample spans about 160,000 clones, about 80% being singletons. Sequencing used PBMCs. These receptors all stem from a middle-aged man in good health and CMV-seronegative.

The chain employs TRBV5-8 and TRBJ1-1; perhaps TRBD1 as D (5 bases). Trimming took 4 bases from V and 7 from J, leaving 11 bases between them. CDR3 size: 12 residues. Germline V CDR1 and CDR2: SGHTS, YDEGEE. As DNA, the CDR3 is TGTGCCAGCAGCCGGGTAGGGGATGAAGCTTTCTTT. As protein: CASSRVGDEAFF.

This clone was seen a single time. The chain combines TRBV2 with TRBJ1-5; D uncertain. The CDR3 runs to 14 residues. V shed 6 bases and J shed 3 bases, with 12 bases lying between them. Germline V CDR1 and CDR2: SNHLY, FYNNEI. DNA of the CDR3: TGTGCCAGCAGACCCGGACGGGACAATCAGCCCCAGCATTTT. This gives the protein CASRPGRDNQPQHF.

The rearrangement uses TRBV5-1 and TRBJ2-5; 7 bases fit TRBD2. The end of the DNA is better explained by TRBJ2-7, so the J call may be wrong. Germline V gene data show CDR1 as SGHRS and CDR2 as YFSETQ. This CDR3 comprises 17 residues. The chain's CDR3 is CASSWGGSPKGFYEQYF. CDR3 DNA: TGCGCCAGCAGCTGGGGAGGGTCGCCTAAGGGGTTTTACGAGCAGTACTTC.

This clone is a singleton in its sample. The V and J genes are TRBV28 and TRBJ2-7, with TRBD1 as a possible D gene (6 bases). V dropped 8 bases and J dropped 3 bases, with 11 bases sitting between them. The CDR3 covers 12 residues. CDR1 MDHEN and CDR2 SYDVKM come from the germline V gene. The CDR3 protein is CASGDRIYEQYF. The DNA of the CDR3 is TGTGCCAGCGGAGACAGGATCTACGAGCAGTACTTC.

This clone was detected once. This chain uses TRBV14 with TRBJ2-1; a weak D match, TRBD1 (5 bases). Germline V lookup: CDR1 SGHDN, CDR2 FVKESK. The CDR3 runs to 16 residues. Trimming left V 2 bases short and J 1 base short, with 12 bases between. The CDR3 sequence: CASSQLSGRSYNEQFF. For the CDR3, the DNA is TGTGCCAGCAGCCAATTATCAGGGCGATCCTACAATGAGCAGTTCTTC. Using reference TRBV14 and TRBJ2-1 for the parts outside the CDR3, the full variable domain is EAGVTQFPSHSVIEKGQTVTLRCDPISGHDNLYWYRRVMGKEIKFLLHFVKESKQDESGMPNNRFLAERTGGTYSTLKVQPAELEDSGVYFCASSQLSGRSYNEQFFGPGTRLTVL.

This clone was found a few times. DNA of the CDR3: TGTGCCAGCAGTCCCCGACAGGGTTCCTACGAGCAGTACTTC. This codes for CASSPRQGSYEQYF. This chain uses TRBV6-5 with TRBJ2-7; 7 nucleotides align to TRBD1. Unmatched junction bases numbered 5, after V lost 5 bases and J lost 1 base. The CDR3 runs 14 residues. CDR1 is MNHEY, CDR2 SVGAGI, per germline.

The chain is built from TRBV18 and TRBJ1-2; 7 nucleotides match TRBD1. The CDR3 runs to 14 residues. From germline, CDR1 is KGHSH and CDR2 LQKENI. After removal of 3 bases from V and 6 bases from J, the junction contained 7 bases not matched to a gene. The CDR3 sequence is CASSPFGTVDGYTF. CDR3 DNA sequence: TGTGCCAGCTCACCGTTTGGGACAGTCGATGGCTACACCTTC. Full variable domain (missing parts from reference TRBV18 and TRBJ1-2): NAGVMQNPRHLVRRRGQEARLRCSPMKGHSHVYWYRQLPEEGLKFMVYLQKENIIDESGMPKERFSAEFPKEGPSILRIQQVVRGDSAAYFCASSPFGTVDGYTFGSGTRLTVV.

This chain links TRBV2 with TRBJ2-7; the match to TRBD2 covers 9 bases. CDR3 length equals 14 residues. Germline V gene lookup returns CDR1 SNHLY and CDR2 FYNNEI. With 6 bases clipped from V and 1 base from J, the junction kept 4 bases outside the gene matches. The CDR3 DNA is TGTGCCAGCAGCCGGACTAGCGTGTCCTACGAGCAGTACTTC. Its translation is CASSRTSVSYEQYF.

CDR3 residues: CASSIHLQGASNQPQHF. CDR3 sequence (DNA): TGTGCCAGTAGTATTCACCTACAGGGGGCCAGCAATCAGCCCCAGCATTTT. This chain connects TRBV19 to TRBJ1-5; 9 bases map to TRBD1. Trimming removed 3 bases from V and 1 base from J; junction bases left unmatched: 7. CDR3 length: 17 residues. Germline V gene data show CDR1 as LNHDA and CDR2 as SQIVND (reference sequence).

The chain combines TRBV29-1 with TRBJ2-2; 15 bases align to TRBD2. Germline-derived CDR1 and CDR2 are SQVTM and ANQGSEA. After removal of 6 bases from V and 3 bases from J, the junction contained 11 bases not matched to a gene. The CDR3 spans 18 residues. The chain's CDR3 is CSVGTGTSGRKDTGELFF. The CDR3 region has the DNA TGCAGCGTCGGCACCGGGACTAGCGGGAGGAAGGACACCGGGGAGCTGTTTTTT.

V usage is TRBV7-6 and J usage is TRBJ2-1, with TRBD2 matching over 9 bases. V shed 1 base and J 8 bases; nucleotides not matched to a gene: 3. There are 14 residues in the CDR3. CDR1 is SGHVS, CDR2 FNYEAQ, per germline. CDR3 region: CASSLERGADEQFF. Here the CDR3 DNA reads TGTGCCAGCAGCTTAGAGCGGGGGGCCGATGAGCAGTTCTTC.

Comments on this clone: At one end, the junction sequence differs from germline, possibly due to a read error. CDR3: CASSLGSGSIYF. The CDR3 coding sequence is TGTGCCAGCAGCTTAGGGAGCGGGAGCATTTATTTC. The chain carries TRBV13 and TRBJ2-7, with 8 bases lining up with TRBD2. The germline V gene encodes CDR1 PRHDT and CDR2 FYEKMQ (reference sequence). This CDR3 has 12 residues.